The present TCR beta chain was sequenced within a study of T cell responses to AZD1222 COVID-19 vaccine (TCRdb year 2021). As for the study more broadly: TCR sequencing covered more than 230 trial participants: around 210 given two doses of AZD1222 and approximately 25 given two doses of MenACWY control vaccine. Trial participants were enrolled by age into 18-55, 56-69 and 70-plus year subgroups, with around 140, 26 and 57 TCR-sequenced participants respectively.

What the work shows at the level of the full study, not this receptor alone: Participants were mostly white British, with more females than males. The authors suggested clonal diversity may have been underestimated. Vaccine-associated CD4 TCRs spanned the whole spike protein, with dominant responses in regions 160-218 and 743-854. Only five to seven AZD1222 recipients were SARS-CoV-2 seropositive at baseline, limiting conclusions about previously exposed vaccinees. A significant rise in spike-specific TCR breadth and depth was observed after two AZD1222 doses relative to day 0 and relative to MenACWY recipients. Epitopes outside the regions mutated in the B.1.351 and B.1.1.7 variants were reportedly recognized by nearly half of the unique spike-specific TCRs. Because no day 14 peak-response samples were available, repertoires were characterized only after the peak T cell response. The 56-69-year group was small, and its depth increase did not reach significance, likely because of low power.

The CDR3 regions of human TCRbeta chains were analyzed by immunosequencing. The published analysis was carried out like this. Repertoire TCRs were matched against a reference library of SARS-CoV-2-specific TCRs generated with the MIRA antigen-specificity platform. Breadth meant the fraction of unique TCRs that were SARS-CoV-2-associated, whereas depth meant the fraction of total T cells that were SARS-CoV-2-associated. Using the MIRA data, each spike-specific TCR was assigned both to the spike region to which the TCR was reactive and to a CD4 or CD8 class. Log10-transformed breadth and depth values were compared by one-way ANOVA with Sidak's multiple comparisons tests. The clones in this table, taken by TCRdb from immuneACCESS, are in-frame only. Not every clone is retained; where verified, under half of the shortfall comes from an unresolved V gene, and the cause of the rest is unknown. V and J calls and clone size are given by that table; D and trimming were obtained from the DNA. The sample table contains approximately 130,000 clones; only one count was recorded for roughly nine tenths of them. The ten largest clones add up to about 9.9% of the sample.

As to this clone: The antigen it recognizes is unknown. No much larger clonotype is one base removed from it; base qualities were not supplied.

Including cysteine and phenylalanine, the CDR3 has 14 amino acids. The read is trimmed to its CDR3 DNA, 42 bases read in frame from base 1. The time point label of this sample denotes: about 28 days (+/-7) after the second vaccine dose. AZD1222 recipients whose second dose came at about 4 weeks and those whose second dose came at about 12 weeks were combined into one group, since spike-specific TCR depth and breadth did not differ between the two schedules. Vaccinee samples came from UK trials COV001 and COV002, including a single-blind randomized controlled phase 2/3 trial of AZD1222 (ChAdOx1 nCoV-19) in healthy adults. Trial participant PBMC samples were collected at day 0 and day 28 after the second dose for TCRbeta chain sequencing.

This sequence uses TRBV1 and TRBJ2-7. TRBV1 counts as a pseudogene. The sequence was collected from an adult who received the AZD1222 COVID-19 vaccine. Source: peripheral blood, taken 28 days after the second AZD1222 dose. The DNA sequence is given as TGCACCAGCAGCCAGCGGGAGACAGGGAACGAGCAGTACTTC. Its protein reads: CTSSQRETGNEQYF.